This TCR beta chain is drawn from a study of T-cell memory formation after mild COVID-19 (dated by TCRdb to about 2021). Turning to the overall study: Most TCR sequence clusters were specific to one of the two donors. Longitudinal TCRalpha and TCRbeta repertoire sequencing tracked T-cell clones expanding and contracting after mild COVID-19 in two donors. Two young, previously healthy adult volunteers, one female and one male, were included in the cohort. Here is what the overall study found, with its caveats: Clones contracting from day 15 to 85 had balanced CD4/CD8 phenotypes, while a second wave expanding from day 15 to 37 was biased towards CD4+. Only a couple of mild cases were covered by the study, and larger cohorts that include severe cases with pre-infection samples were considered necessary. Whether the second-wave clones peaking on day 37 were SARS-CoV-2 specific was not confirmed. Contracting CD4+ clones turned up mainly in the CM and EM memory subsets, whereas EMRA was where CD8+ clones were enriched. The detection of some responding clones in pre-infection memory suggests that pre-existing cross-reactive memory T cells joined the SARS-CoV-2 response.

The sample holds a few counts of this clonotype. What antigen it recognizes has not been identified. Per-nucleotide qualities are absent, and no much larger clonotype sits a single base away. Spanning cysteine to phenylalanine, the CDR3 consists of 13 amino acids. Only the CDR3 part of the read is kept: 39 bases, read in frame from the first base. Relative to germline, V is 2 bases shorter and J is 10 bases shorter, with 15 bases between their ends. Via the germline V gene, CDR1 is SGDLS and CDR2 YYNGEE. Ficoll-Paque density gradient centrifugation was used to isolate PBMCs. TCRdb lists the instrument as Illumina NovaSeq 6000. TCRalpha and TCRbeta cDNA libraries were constructed by 5'RACE with constant-segment primers, with sample barcodes and unique molecular identifiers being introduced. RNA was extracted from every sample with Trizol reagent. Library amplification was performed in two PCR steps, and a second sample barcode and Illumina TruSeq adapters were introduced in the second step. Libraries were sequenced on an Illumina NovaSeq with 2 x 150 bp paired-end reads. The authors' pipeline ran thus. Demultiplexing of reads and collapsing into UMI-guided consensus sequences were performed with migec v1.2.7. Using mixcr v2.1.11, UMI consensuses were aligned to TRA and TRB V and J templates and then assembled into clonotypes. Expanded or contracted clonotypes were those called significant by both edgeR and NoisET, with noise models trained on biological replicates. For edgeR calls, the cutoffs were a false discovery rate-adjusted p below 0.01 and a log2 fold-change threshold of 1. As an exploratory analysis of dynamics, max-normalized trajectories of the 1000 most abundant clonotypes were examined by PCA with hierarchical clustering. Separately sequenced CD4+ and CD8+ repertoires were used to assign the CD4 or CD8 phenotype of responding clones. The public reads were quality trimmed at Q25 with fastp and then assembled into clones with MiXCR by TCRdb, keeping productive beta chains. Here each entry gathers all rows of one CDR3 protein and keeps the most common genes and DNA. The V and J calls were determined by TCRdb, not by the authors. In all, the sample holds 90,000 to 120,000 distinct CDR3 sequences, and over 13% of those were seen once. The biggest ten clones account for around 43% of the sample.

In this chain, TRBV9 is recombined with TRBJ1-1; the best D guess is TRBD1, with 5 bases matching. Sequencing was performed on PBMCs or a T cell subset sorted from them (not recorded which). This sequence was found in a man younger than 35 who had mild COVID-19 (a few samples of this study predate the infection). The sample titles of this study are shuffled in the database, so cell type and time point are left out; the donor was told from shared clones. In nucleotides, the sequence is TGTGCCAGCAGCGTTTTGGAGGGGAGGCCAGCTTTCTTT. This codes for CASSVLEGRPAFF. The full variable domain, completed from the reference TRBV9 and TRBJ1-1 proteins outside the CDR3, reads DSGVTQTPKHLITATGQRVTLRCSPRSGDLSVYWYQQSLDQGLQFLIQYYNGEERAKGNILERFSAQQFPDLHSELNLSSLELGDSALYFCASSVLEGRPAFFGQGTRLTVV.